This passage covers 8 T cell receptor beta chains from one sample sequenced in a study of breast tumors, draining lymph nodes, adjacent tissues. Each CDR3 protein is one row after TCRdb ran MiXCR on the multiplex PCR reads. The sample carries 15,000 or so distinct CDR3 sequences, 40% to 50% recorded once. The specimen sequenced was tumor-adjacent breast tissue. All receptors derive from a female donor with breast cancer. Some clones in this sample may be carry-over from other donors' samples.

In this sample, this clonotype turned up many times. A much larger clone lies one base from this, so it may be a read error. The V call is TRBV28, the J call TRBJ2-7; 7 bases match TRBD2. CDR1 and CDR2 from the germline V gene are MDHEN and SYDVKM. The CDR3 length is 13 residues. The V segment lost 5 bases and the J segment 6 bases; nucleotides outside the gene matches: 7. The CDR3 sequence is CASSPPGGIEQYF. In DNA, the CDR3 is TGTGCCAGCAGTCCCCCGGGGGGAATCGAGCAGTACTTC.

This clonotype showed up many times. The CDR3 DNA reads TGTGCCAGCAGCTCTAAAAGAGGCGTCAATGAAAAACTGTTTTTT. It translates to CASSSKRGVNEKLFF. The chain is built from TRBV13 and TRBJ1-4, with D unresolved. The V and J ends lost 4 bases and 5 bases respectively, with 14 bases between them. The CDR3 is 15 residues long. Germline CDR1 and CDR2: PRHDT and FYEKMQ (reference sequence).

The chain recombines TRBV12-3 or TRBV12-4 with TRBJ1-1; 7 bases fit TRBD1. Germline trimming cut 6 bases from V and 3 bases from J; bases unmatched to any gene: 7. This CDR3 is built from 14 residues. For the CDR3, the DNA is TGTGCCAGCAGCCCGATAGGGGGCTACACTGAAGCTTTCTTT. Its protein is CASSPIGGYTEAFF.

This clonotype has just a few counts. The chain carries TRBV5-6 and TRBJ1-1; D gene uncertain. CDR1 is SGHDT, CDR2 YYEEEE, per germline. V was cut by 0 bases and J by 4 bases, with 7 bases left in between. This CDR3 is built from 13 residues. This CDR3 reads CASSLGAGTEAFF. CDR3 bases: TGTGCCAGCAGCTTGGGGGCGGGCACTGAAGCTTTCTTT.

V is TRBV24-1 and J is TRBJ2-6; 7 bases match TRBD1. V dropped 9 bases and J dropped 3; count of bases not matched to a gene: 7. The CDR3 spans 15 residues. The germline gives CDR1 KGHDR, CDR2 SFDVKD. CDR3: CATSDRELGANVLTF. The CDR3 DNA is TGTGCCACCTCCGACAGGGAACTTGGGGCCAACGTCCTGACTTTC.

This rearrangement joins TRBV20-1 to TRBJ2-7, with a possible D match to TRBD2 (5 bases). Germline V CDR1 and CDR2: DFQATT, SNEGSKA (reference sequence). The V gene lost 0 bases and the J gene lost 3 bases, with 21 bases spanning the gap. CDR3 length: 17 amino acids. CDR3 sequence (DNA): TGCAGTGCTAGAGATCCGGCAGCCTCAGAGGGCCACTACGAGCAGTACTTC. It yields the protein CSARDPAASEGHYEQYF.

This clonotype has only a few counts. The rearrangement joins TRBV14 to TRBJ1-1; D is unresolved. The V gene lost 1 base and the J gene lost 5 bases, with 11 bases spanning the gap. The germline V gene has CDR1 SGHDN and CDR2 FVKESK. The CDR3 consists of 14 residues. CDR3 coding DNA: TGTGCCAGCAGCCAAGCAAAGGGAAGGACTGAAGCTTTCTTT. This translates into CASSQAKGRTEAFF.

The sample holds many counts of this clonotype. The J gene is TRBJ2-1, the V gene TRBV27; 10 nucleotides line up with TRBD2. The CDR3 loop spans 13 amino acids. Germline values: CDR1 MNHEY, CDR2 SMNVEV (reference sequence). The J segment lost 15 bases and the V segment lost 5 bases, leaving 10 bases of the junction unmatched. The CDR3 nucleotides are TGTGCCAGCAGTCCCACGAGCGGGAGGGCCGGGTTCTTC. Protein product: CASSPTSGRAGFF.